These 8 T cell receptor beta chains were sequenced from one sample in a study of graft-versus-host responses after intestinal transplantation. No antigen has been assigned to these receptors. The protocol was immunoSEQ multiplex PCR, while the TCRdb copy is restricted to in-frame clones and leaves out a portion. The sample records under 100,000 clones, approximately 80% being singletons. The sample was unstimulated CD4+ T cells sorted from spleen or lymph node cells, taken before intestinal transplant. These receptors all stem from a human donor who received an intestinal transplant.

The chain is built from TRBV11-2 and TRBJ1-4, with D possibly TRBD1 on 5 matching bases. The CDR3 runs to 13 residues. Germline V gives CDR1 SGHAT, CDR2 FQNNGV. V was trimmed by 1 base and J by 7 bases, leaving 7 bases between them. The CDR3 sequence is CASSLGGGEKLFF. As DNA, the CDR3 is TGTGCCAGCAGCTTAGGGGGCGGTGAAAAACTGTTTTTT.

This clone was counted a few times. The CDR3 region is CASSPQRQGKLFF. CDR3 in DNA: TGTGCCAGCAGTCCGCAGAGACAGGGAAAACTGTTTTTT. V and J are TRBV6-6 and TRBJ1-4; 7 positions match TRBD1. The junction had 7 bases not matched to a gene; V was cut back by 5 bases and J by 10 bases. Germline V gene data show CDR1 as MNHNY and CDR2 as SVGAGI (reference sequence). The CDR3 consists of 13 residues.

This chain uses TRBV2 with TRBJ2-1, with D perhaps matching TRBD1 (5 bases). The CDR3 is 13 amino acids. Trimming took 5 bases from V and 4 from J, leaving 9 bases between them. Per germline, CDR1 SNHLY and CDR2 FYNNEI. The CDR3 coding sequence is TGTGCCAGCAGTTCGGACACTTACAATGAGCAGTTCTTC. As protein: CASSSDTYNEQFF.

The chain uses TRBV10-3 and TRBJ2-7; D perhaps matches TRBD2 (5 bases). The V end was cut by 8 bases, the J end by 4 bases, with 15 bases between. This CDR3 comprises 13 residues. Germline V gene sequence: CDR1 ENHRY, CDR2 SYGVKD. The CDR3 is CAIAPLEEYEQYF. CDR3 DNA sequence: TGTGCCATCGCCCCACTAGAAGAGTACGAGCAGTACTTC.

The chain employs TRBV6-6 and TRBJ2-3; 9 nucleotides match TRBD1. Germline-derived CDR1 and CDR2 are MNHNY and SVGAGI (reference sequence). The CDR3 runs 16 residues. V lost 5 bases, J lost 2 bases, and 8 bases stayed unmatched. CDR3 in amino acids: CASSTIGQGITDTQYF. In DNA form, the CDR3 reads TGTGCCAGCAGTACAATCGGACAGGGGATCACAGATACGCAGTATTTT.

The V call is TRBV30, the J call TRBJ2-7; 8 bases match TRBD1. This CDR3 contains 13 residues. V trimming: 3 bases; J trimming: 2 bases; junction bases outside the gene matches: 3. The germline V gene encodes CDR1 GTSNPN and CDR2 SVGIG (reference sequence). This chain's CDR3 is CAWRGDRTYEQYF. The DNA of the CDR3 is TGTGCCTGGAGGGGGGACAGGACCTACGAGCAGTACTTC.

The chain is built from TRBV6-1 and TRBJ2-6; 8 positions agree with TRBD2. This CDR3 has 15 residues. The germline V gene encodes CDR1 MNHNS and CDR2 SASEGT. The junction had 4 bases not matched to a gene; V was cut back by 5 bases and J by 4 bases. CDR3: CASSRGLEGANVLTF. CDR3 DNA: TGTGCCAGCAGTAGGGGACTAGAGGGGGCCAACGTCCTGACTTTC.

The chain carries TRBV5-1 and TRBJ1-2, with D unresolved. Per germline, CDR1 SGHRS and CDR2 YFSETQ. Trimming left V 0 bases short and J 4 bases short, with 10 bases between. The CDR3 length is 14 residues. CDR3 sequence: CASSLDGRGYGYTF. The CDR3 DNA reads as TGCGCCAGCAGCTTGGACGGACGGGGCTATGGCTACACCTTC. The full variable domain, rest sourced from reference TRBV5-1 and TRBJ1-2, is KAGVTQTPRYLIKTRGQQVTLSCSPISGHRSVSWYQQTPGQGLQFLFEYFSETQRNKGNFPGRFSGRQFSNSRSEMNVSTLELGDSALYLCASSLDGRGYGYTFGSGTRLTVV.